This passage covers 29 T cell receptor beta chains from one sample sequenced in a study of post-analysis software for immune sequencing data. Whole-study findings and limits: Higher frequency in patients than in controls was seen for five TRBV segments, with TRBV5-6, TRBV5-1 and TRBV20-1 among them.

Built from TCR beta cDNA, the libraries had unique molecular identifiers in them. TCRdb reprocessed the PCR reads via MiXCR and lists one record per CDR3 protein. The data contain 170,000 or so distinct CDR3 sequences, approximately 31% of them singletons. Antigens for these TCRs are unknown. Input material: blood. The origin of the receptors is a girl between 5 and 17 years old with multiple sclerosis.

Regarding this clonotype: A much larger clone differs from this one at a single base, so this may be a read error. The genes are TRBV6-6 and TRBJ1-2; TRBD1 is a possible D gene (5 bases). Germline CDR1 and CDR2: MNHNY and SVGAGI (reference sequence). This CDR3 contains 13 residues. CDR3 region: CAGSYDRNYGYTF. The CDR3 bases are TGTGCCGGCAGTTACGACAGAAACTATGGCTACACCTTC.

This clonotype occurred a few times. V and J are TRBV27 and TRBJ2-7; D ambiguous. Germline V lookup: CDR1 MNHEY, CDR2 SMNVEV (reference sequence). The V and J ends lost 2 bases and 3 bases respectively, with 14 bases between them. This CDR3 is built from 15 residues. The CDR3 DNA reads TGTGCCAGCAGTTTAAGATGGCAGTCCCTCTACGAGCAGTACTTC. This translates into CASSLRWQSLYEQYF.

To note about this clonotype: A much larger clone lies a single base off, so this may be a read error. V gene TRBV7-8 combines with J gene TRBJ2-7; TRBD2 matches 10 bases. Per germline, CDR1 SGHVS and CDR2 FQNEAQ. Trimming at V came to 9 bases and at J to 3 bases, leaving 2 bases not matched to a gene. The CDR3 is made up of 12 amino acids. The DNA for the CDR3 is TGTGCCAGGAGGACTAGCGGCTACGAGCAGTACTTC. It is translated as CARRTSGYEQYF.

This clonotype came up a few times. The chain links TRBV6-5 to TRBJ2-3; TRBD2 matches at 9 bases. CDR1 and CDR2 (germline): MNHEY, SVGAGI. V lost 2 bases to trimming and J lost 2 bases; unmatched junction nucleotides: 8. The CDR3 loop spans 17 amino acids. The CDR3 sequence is CASSYARAGGPTDTQYF. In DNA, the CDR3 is TGTGCCAGCAGTTACGCCCGAGCGGGAGGCCCCACAGATACGCAGTATTTT.

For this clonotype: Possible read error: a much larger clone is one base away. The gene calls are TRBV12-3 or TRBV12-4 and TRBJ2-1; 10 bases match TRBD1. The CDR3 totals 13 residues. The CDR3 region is CARSPGQGNEQFF. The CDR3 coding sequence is TGTGCCCGCAGTCCGGGACAGGGGAATGAGCAGTTCTTC.

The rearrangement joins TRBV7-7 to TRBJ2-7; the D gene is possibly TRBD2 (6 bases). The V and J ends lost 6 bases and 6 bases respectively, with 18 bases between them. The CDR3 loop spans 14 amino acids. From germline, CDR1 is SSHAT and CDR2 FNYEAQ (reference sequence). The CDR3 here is CASRRGLAQFEQYF. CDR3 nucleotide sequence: TGTGCCAGCAGGAGGGGACTCGCTCAATTCGAGCAGTACTTC.

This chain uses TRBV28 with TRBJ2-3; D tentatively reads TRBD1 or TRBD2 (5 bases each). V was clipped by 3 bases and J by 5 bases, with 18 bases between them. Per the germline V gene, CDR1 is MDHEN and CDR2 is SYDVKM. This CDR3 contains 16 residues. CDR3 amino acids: CASSFSRGIGGDTQYF. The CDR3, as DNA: TGTGCCAGCAGTTTTTCCCGGGGCATAGGTGGAGATACGCAGTATTTT.

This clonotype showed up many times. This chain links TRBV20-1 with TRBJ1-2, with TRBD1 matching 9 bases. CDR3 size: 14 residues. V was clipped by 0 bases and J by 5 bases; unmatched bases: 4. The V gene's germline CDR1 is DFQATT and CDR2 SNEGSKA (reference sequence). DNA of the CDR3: TGCAGTGCTAGAGAAGCTGGACAGGGGTATGGCTACACCTTC. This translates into CSAREAGQGYGYTF.

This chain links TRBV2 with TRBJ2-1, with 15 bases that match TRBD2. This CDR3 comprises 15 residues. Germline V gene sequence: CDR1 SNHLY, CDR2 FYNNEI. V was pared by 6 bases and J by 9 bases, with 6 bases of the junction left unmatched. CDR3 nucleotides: TGTGCCAGCAGCCGGGGACTAGCGGGAGGCGGTGAGCAGTTCTTC. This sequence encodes CASSRGLAGGGEQFF.

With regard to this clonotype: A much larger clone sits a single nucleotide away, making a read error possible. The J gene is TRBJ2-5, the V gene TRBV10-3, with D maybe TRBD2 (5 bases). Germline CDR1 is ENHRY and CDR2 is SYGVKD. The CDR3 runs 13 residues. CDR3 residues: CALSRILDSERYF. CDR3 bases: TGTGCCCTCAGCCGGATCCTCGATAGCGAGCGGTACTTC.

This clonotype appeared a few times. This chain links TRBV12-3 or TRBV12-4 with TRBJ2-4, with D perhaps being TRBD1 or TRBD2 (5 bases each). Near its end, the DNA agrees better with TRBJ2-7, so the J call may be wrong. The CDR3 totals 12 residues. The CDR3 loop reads CASSWDGYEQYF. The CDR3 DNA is TGTGCCAGCAGTTGGGACGGCTACGAGCAGTACTTC.

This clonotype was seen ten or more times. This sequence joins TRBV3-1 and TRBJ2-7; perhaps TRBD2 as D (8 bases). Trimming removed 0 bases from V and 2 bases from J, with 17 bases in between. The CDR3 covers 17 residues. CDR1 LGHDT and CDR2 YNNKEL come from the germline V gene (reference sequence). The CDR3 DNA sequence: TGTGCCAGCAGCCAAGATCTCCGGGAGGGGGCTACCTACGAGCAGTACTTC. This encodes CASSQDLREGATYEQYF.

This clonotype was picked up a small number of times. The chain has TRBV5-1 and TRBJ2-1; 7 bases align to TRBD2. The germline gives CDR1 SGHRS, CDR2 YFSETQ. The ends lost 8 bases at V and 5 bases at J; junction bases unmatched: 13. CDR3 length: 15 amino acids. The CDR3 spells CASSPGGHFNNEQFF. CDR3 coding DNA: TGCGCCAGTAGCCCGGGAGGACATTTCAACAATGAGCAGTTCTTC.

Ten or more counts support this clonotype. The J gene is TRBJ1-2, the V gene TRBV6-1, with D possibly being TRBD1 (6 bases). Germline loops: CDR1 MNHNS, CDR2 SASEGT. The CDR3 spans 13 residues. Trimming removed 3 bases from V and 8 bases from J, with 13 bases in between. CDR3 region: CASSDTGFRGYTF. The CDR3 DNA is TGTGCCAGCAGTGACACAGGGTTTCGGGGCTACACCTTC.

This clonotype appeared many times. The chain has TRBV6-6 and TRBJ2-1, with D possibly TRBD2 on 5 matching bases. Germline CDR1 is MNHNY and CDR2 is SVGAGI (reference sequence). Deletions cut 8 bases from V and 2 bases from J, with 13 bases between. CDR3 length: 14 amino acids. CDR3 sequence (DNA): TGTGCCAGCGCCCGCGGGCCGGCCTACAATGAGCAGTTCTTC. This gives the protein CASARGPAYNEQFF.

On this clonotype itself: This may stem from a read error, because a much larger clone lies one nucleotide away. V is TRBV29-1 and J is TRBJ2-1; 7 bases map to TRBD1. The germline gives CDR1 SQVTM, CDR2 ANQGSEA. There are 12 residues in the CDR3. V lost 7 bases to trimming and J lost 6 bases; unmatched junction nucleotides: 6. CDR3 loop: CSALTGVNEQFF. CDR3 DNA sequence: TGCAGCGCTTTAACAGGGGTCAATGAGCAGTTCTTC.

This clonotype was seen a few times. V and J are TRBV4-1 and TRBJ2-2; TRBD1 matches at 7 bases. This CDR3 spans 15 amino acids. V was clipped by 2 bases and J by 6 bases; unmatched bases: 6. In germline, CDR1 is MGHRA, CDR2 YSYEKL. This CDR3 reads CASSQRQGGSGELFF. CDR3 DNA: TGCGCCAGCAGCCAACGACAGGGTGGATCCGGGGAGCTGTTTTTT.

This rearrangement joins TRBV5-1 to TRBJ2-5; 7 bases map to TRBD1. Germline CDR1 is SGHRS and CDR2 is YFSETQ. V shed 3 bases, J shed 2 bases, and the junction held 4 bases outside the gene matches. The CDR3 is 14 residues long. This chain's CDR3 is CASSYGQVQETQYF. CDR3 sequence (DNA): TGCGCCAGCAGCTACGGACAGGTTCAAGAGACCCAGTACTTC.

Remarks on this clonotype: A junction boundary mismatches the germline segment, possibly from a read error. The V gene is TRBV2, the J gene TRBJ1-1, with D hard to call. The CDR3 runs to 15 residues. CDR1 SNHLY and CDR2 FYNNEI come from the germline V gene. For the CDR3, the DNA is TGCGCCAGCAGTGAAACTCTGCAGAGGAACACTGAAGCTTTCTTT. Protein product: CASSETLQRNTEAFF.

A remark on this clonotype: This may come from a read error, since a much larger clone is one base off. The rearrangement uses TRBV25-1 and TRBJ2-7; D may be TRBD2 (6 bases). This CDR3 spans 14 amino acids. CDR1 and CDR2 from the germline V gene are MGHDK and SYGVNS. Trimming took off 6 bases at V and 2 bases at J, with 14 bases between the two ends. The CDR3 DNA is TGTGCCAGCAGGGAGGGCAGGGCGACCTACGAGCAGTACTTC. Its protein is CASREGRATYEQYF.

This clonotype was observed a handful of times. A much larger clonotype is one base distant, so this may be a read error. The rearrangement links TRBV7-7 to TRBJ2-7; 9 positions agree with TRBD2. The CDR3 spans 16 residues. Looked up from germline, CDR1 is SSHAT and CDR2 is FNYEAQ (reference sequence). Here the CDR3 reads CASSHKASGVLDEQYF. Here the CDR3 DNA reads TGTGCTAGCAGCCACAAGGCTAGCGGGGTTCTGGACGAGCAGTACTTC.

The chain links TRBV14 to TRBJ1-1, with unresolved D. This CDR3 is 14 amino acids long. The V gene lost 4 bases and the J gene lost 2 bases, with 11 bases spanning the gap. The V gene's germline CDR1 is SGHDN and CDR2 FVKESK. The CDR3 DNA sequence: TGTGCCAGCAGCCGACCGGGAATTAACACTGAAGCTTTCTTT. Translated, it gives CASSRPGINTEAFF.

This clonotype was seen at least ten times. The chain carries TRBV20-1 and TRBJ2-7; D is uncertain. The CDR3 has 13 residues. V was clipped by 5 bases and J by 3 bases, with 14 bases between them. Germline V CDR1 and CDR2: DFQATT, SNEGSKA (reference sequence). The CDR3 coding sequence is TGCAGTGCTCCGCGCCCCACTGACTACGAGCAGTACTTC. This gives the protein CSAPRPTDYEQYF.

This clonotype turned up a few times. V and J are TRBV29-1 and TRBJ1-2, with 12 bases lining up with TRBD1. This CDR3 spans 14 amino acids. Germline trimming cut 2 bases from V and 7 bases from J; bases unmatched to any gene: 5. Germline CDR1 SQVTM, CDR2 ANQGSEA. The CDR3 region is CSVERDRGRGGYTF. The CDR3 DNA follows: TGCAGCGTTGAAAGGGACAGGGGGCGAGGTGGCTACACCTTC. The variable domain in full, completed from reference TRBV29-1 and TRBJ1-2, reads SAVISQKPSRDICQRGTSLTIQCQVDSQVTMMFWYRQQPGQSLTLIATANQGSEATYESGFVIDKFPISRPNLTFSTLTVSNMSPEDSSIYLCSVERDRGRGGYTFGSGTRLTVV.

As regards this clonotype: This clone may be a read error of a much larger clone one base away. This chain's CDR3 is CASSQADFKENTEAFF. CDR3 bases: TGCGCCAGCAGCCAAGCCGACTTTAAGGAGAACACTGAAGCTTTCTTT. The rearrangement uses TRBV4-1 and TRBJ1-1; D is unclear. The CDR3 is 16 residues long. Trimming pared 1 base from V and 1 base from J, leaving 13 bases between. Germline V gives CDR1 MGHRA, CDR2 YSYEKL.

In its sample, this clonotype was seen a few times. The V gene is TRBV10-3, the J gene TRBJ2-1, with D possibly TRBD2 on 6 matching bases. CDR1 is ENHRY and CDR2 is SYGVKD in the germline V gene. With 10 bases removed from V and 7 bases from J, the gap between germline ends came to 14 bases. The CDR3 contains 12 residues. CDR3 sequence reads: CATTGDWNEQFF. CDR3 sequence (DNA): TGTGCCACCACCGGGGACTGGAATGAGCAGTTCTTC.

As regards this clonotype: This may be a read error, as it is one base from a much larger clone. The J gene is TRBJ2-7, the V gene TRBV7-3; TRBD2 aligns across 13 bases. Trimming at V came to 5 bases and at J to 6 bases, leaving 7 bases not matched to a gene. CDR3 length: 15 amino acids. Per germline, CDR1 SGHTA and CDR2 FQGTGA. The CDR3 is CASSPGTSGNSEQYF. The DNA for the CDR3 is TGTGCCAGCAGCCCGGGGACTAGCGGGAATAGCGAGCAGTACTTC.

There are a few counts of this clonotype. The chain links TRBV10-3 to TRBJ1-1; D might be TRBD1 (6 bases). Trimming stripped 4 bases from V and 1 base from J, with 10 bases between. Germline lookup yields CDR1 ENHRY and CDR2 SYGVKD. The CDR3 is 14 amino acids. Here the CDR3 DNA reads TGTGCCATCAGTGTTCAAGGGGGGAACACTGAAGCTTTCTTT. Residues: CAISVQGGNTEAFF.

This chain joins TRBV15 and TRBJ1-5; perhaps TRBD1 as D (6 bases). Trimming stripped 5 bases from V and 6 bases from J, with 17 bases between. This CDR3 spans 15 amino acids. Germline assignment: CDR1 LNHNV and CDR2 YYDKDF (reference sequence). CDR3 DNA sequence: TGTGCCACCAGCTATCTACAGGGAGCAGGTCAGCCCCAGCATTTT. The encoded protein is CATSYLQGAGQPQHF.